The 2 T cell receptor beta chains below were found in one sample sequenced in a study of shared clonotypes between healthy human individuals. TCRdb's copy holds only in-frame clones and misses some; the assay was immunoSEQ multiplex PCR. The sample has under 2.5 million clones; around 92% are singletons. The material sequenced was naive CD4+ T cells from PBMCs. Subset given: CD45RA+ positively selected. Receptors were obtained from a man aged 18 to 29 in good health. Some clones in this sample may be carry-over from other donors' samples.

The rearrangement links TRBV7-2 to TRBJ2-7, with TRBD2 matching 7 bases. V was clipped by 1 base and J by 0 bases; unmatched bases: 3. CDR1 SGHTA and CDR2 FQGNSA come from the germline V gene. The CDR3 extends over 15 amino acids. CDR3 loop: CASSLGGSASYEQYF. The CDR3 DNA sequence: TGTGCCAGCAGCTTAGGCGGGAGCGCCTCCTACGAGCAGTACTTC.

The rearrangement links TRBV27 to TRBJ1-1; the D gene is possibly TRBD1 (6 bases). V shed 6 bases and J shed 1 base, with 18 bases lying between them. Per germline, CDR1 MNHEY and CDR2 SMNVEV (reference sequence). The CDR3 covers 16 residues. CDR3 DNA: TGTGCCAGCAGAAACCCCAGGACAGTCACGAACACTGAAGCTTTCTTT. Residues: CASRNPRTVTNTEAFF.